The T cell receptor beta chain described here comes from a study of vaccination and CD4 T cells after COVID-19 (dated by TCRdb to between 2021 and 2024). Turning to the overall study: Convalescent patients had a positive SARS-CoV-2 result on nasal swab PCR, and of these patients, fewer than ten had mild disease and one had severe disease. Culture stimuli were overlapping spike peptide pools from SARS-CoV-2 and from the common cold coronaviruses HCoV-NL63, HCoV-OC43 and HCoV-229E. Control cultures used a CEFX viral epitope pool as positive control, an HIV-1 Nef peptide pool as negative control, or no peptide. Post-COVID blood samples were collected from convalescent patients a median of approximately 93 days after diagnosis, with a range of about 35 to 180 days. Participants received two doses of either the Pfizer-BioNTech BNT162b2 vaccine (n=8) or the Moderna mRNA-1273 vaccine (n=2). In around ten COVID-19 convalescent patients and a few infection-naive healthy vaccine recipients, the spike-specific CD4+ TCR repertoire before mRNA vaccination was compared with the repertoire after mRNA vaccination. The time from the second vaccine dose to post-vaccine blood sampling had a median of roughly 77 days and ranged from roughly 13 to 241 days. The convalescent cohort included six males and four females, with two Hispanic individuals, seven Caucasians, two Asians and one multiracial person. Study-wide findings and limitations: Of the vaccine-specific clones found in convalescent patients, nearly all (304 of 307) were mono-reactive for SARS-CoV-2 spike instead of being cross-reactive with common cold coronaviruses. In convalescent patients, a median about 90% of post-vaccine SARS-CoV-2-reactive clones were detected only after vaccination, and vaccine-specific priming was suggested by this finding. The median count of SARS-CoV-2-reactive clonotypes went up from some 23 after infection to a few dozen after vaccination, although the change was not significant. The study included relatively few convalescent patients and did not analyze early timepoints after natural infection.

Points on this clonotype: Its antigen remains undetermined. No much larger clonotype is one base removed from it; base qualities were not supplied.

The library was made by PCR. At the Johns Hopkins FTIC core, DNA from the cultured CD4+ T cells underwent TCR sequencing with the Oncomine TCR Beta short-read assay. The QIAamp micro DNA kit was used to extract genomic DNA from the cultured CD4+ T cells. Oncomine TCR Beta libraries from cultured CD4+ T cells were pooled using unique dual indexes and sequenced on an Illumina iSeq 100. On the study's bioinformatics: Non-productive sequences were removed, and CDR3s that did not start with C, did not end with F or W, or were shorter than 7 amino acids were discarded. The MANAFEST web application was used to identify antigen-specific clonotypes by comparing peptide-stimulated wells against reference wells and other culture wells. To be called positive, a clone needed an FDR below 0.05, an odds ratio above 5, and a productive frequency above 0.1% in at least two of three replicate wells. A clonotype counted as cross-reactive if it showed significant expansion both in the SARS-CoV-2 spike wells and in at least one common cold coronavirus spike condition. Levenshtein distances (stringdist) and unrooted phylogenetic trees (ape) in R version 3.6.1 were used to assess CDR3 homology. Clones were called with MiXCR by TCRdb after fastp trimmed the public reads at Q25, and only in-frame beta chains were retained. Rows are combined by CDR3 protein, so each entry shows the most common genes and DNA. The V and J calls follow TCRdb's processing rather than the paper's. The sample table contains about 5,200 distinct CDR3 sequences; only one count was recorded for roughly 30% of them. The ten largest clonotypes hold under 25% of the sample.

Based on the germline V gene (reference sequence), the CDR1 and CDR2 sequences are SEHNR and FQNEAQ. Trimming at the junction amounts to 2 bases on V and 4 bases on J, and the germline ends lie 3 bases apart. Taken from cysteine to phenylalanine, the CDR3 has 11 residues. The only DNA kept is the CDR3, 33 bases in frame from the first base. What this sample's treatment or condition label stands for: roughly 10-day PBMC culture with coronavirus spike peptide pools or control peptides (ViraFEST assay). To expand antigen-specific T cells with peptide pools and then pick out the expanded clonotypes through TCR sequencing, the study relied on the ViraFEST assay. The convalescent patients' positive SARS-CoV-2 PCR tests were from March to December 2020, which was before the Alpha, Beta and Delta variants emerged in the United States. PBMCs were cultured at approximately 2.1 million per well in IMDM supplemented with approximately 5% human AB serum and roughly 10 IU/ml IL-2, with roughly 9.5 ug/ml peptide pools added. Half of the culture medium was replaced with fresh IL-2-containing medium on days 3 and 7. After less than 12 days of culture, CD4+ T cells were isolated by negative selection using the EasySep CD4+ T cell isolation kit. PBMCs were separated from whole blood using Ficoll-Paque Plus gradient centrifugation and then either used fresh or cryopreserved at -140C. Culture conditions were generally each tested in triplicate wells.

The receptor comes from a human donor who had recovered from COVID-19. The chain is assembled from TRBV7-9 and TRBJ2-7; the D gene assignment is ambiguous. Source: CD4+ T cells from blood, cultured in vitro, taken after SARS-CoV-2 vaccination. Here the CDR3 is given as CASSLQYEQYF. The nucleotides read TGTGCCAGCAGCTTACAGTACGAGCAGTACTTC.